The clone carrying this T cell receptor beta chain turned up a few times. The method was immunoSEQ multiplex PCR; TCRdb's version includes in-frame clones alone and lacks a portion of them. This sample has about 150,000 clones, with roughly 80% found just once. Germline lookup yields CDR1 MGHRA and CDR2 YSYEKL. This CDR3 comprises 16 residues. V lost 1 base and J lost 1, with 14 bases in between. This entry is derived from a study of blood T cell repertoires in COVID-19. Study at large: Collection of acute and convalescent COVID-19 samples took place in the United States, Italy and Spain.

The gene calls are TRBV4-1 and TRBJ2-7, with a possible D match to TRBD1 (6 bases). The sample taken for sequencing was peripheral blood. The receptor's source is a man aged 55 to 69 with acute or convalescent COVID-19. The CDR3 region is CASSQGTVLYSYEQYF. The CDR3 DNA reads TGCGCCAGCAGCCAAGGGACAGTCTTATATTCCTACGAGCAGTACTTC.